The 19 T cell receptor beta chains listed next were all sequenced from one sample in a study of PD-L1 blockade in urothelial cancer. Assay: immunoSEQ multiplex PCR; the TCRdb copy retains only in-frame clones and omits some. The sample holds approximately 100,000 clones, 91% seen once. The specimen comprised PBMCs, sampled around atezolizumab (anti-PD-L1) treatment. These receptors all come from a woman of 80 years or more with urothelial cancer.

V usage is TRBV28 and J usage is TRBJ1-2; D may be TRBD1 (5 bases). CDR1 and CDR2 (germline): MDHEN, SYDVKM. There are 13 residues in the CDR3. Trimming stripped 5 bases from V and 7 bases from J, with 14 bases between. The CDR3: CASSKLEGLGYTF. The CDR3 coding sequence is TGTGCCAGCAGTAAGCTGGAGGGGCTTGGCTACACCTTC.

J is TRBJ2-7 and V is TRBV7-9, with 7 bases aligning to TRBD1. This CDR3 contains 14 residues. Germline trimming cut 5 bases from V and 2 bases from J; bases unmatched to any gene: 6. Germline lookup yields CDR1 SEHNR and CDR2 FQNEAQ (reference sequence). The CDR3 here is CASSPGTVTYEQYF. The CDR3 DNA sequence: TGTGCCAGCAGCCCCGGGACAGTGACCTACGAGCAGTACTTC.

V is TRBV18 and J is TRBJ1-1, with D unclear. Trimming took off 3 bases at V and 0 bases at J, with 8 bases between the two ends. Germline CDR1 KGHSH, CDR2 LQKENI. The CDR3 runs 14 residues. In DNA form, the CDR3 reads TGTGCCAGCTCACCGGGCCTCGTGAACACTGAAGCTTTCTTT. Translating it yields CASSPGLVNTEAFF.

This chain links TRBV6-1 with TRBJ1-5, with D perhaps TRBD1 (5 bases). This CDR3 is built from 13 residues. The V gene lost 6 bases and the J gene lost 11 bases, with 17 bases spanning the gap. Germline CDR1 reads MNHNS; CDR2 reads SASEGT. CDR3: CASSPTAGQAQHF. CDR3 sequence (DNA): TGTGCCAGCAGCCCAACGGCGGGGCAAGCCCAGCATTTT.

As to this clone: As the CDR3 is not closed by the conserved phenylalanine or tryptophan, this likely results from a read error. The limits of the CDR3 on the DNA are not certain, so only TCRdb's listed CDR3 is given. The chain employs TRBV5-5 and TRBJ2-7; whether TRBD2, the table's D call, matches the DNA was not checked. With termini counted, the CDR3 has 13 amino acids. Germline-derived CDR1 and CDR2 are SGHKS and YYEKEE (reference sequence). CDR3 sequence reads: CASSLEVGLAGIT.

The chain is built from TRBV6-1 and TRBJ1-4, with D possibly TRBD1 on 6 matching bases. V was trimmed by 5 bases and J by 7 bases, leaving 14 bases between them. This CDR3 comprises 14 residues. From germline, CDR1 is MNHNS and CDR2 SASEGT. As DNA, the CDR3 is TGTGCCAGCAGTCCTACAGGGATAGGTGAAAAACTGTTTTTT. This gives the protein CASSPTGIGEKLFF.

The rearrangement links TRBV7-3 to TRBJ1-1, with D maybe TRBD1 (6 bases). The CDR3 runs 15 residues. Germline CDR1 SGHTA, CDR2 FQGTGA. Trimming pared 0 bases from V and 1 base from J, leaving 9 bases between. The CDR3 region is CASSLTGQANTEAFF. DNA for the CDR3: TGTGCCAGCAGCTTAACGGGACAAGCGAACACTGAAGCTTTCTTT.

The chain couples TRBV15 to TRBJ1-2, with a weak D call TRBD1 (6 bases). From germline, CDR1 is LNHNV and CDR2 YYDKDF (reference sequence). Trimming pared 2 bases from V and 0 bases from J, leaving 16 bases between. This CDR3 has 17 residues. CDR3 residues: CATSRPPQGLSNYGYTF. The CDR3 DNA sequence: TGTGCCACCAGCAGACCCCCGCAGGGGCTCTCTAACTATGGCTACACCTTC. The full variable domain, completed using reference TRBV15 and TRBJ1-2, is DAMVIQNPRYQVTQFGKPVTLSCSQTLNHNVMYWYQQKSSQAPKLLFHYYDKDFNNEADTPDNFQSRRPNTSFCFLDIRSPGLGDTAMYLCATSRPPQGLSNYGYTFGSGTRLTVV.

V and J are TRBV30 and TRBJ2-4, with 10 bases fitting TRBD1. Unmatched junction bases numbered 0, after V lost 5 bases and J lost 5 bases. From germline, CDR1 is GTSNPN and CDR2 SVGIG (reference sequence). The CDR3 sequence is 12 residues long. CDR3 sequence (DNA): TGTGCCTGGGGGACAGGGGAAAACATTCAGTACTTC. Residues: CAWGTGENIQYF. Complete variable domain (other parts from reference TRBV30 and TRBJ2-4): SQTIHQWPATLVQPVGSPLSLECTVEGTSNPNLYWYRQAAGRGLQLLFYSVGIGQISSEVPQNLSASRPQDRQFILSSKKLLLSDSGFYLCAWGTGENIQYFGAGTRLSVL.

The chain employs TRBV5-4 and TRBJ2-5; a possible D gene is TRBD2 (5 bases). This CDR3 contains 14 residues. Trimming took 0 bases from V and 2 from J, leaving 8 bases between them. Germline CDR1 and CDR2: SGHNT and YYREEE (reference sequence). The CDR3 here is CASSLDSAQETQYF. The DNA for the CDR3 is TGTGCCAGCAGCTTGGATAGCGCTCAAGAGACCCAGTACTTC.

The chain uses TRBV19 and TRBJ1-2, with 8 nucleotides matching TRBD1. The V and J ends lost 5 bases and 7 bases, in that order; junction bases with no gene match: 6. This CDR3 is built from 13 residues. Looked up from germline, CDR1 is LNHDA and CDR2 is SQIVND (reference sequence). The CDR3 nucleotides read TGTGCCAGTAGTCTACGACAGGGGAGTGGCTACACCTTC. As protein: CASSLRQGSGYTF.

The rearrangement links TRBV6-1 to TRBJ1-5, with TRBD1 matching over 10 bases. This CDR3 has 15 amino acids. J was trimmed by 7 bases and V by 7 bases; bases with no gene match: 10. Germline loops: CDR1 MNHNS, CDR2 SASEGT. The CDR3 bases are TGTGCCAGCACCCATAAGACAGGGGGCTTACAGCCCCAGCATTTT. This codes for CASTHKTGGLQPQHF.

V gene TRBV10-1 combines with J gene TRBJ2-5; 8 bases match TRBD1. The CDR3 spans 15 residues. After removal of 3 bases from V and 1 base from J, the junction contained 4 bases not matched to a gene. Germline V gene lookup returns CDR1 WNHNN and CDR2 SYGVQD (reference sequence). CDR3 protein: CASSDVGTGQETQYF. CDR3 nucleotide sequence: TGCGCCAGCAGTGATGTAGGGACAGGCCAAGAGACCCAGTACTTC.

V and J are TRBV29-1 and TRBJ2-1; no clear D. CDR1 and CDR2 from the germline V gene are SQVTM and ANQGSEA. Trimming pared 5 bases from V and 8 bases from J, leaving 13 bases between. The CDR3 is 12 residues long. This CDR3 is CSVLILGDEQFF. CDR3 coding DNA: TGCAGCGTTTTGATCTTAGGAGATGAGCAGTTCTTC.

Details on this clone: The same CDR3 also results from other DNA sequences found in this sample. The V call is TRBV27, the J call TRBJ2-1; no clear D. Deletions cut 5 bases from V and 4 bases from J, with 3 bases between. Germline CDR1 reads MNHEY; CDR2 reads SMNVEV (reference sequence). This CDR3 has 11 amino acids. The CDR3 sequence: CASSLYNEQFF. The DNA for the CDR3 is TGTGCCAGCAGTCTATACAATGAGCAGTTCTTC.

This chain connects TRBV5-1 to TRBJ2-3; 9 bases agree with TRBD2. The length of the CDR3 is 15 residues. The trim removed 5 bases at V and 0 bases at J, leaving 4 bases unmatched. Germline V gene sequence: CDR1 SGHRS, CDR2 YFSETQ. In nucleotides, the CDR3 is TGCGCCAGCAGTTGGGGGACTAGCAGCACAGATACGCAGTATTTT. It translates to CASSWGTSSTDTQYF.

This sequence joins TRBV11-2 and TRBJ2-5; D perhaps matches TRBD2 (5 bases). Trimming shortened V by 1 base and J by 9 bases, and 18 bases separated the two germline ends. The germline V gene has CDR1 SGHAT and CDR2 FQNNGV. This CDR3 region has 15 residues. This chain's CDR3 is CASSLVQDRGRAQYF. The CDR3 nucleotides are TGTGCCAGCAGCTTAGTCCAGGACCGGGGAAGGGCCCAGTACTTC.

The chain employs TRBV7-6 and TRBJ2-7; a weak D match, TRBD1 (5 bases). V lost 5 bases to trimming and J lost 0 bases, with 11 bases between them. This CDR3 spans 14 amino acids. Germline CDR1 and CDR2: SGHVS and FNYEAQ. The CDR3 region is CASSPQGSSYEQYF. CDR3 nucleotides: TGTGCCAGCAGCCCTCAGGGCAGCTCCTACGAGCAGTACTTC.

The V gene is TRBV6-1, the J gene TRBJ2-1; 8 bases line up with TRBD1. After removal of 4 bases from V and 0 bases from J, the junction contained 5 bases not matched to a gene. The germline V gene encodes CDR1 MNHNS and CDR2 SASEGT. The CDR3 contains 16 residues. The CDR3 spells CASSAHRGYSYNEQFF. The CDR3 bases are TGTGCCAGCAGTGCCCACAGGGGGTACTCCTACAATGAGCAGTTCTTC.